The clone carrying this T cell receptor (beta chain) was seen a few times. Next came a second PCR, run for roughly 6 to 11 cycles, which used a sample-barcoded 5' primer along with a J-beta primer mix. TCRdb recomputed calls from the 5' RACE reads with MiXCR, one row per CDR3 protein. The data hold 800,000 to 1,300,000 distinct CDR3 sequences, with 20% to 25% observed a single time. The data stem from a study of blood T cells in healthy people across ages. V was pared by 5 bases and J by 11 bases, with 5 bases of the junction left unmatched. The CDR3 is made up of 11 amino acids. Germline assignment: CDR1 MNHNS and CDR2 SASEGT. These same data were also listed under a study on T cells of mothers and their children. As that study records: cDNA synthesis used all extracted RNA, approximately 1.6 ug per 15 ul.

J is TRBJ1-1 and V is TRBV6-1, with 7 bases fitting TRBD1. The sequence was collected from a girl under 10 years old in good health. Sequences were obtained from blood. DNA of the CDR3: TGTGCCAGCAGTATGACAGGGATCGCTTTCTTT. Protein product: CASSMTGIAFF.